The next 28 T cell receptor beta chains were all read from a single sample in a study of Tregs in tolerant kidney transplant recipients. Assay used: immunoSEQ multiplex PCR; TCRdb lists only in-frame clones, some missing. This sample yields about 240,000 clones, of which roughly 84% are seen a single time; 0.64% belongs to the top ten. The sequenced sample consisted of CD4+ T cells from blood. These receptors originate from a human donor in good health.

This chain joins TRBV15 and TRBJ2-5, with D possibly matching TRBD2 (6 bases). The J call may be wrong; the DNA end is better matched by TRBJ2-7. This CDR3 has 14 residues. Germline CDR1 and CDR2: LNHNV and YYDKDF (reference sequence). CDR3 DNA: TGTGCCACCAGCAGAGCTGGCGGGGCCTACGAGCAGTACTTC. This sequence encodes CATSRAGGAYEQYF.

This CDR3 is CASSMVGGAQPQHF. The CDR3 nucleotides read TGTGCCAGCAGCATGGTCGGGGGGGCCCAGCCCCAGCATTTT. The rearrangement joins TRBV7-9 to TRBJ1-5, with a weak D call TRBD1 (6 bases). Germline V gene sequence: CDR1 SEHNR, CDR2 FQNEAQ (reference sequence). The CDR3 covers 14 residues. The germline V and J ends were trimmed by 5 bases and 7 bases, with 15 bases remaining between them.

The rearrangement links TRBV29-1 to TRBJ2-1; D is undetermined. Trimming removed 4 bases at V and 3 bases at J, with 4 bases between. The CDR3 runs to 11 residues. CDR1 is SQVTM and CDR2 is ANQGSEA in the germline V gene. The DNA for the CDR3 is TGCAGCGTTGGGCACTACAATGAGCAGTTCTTC. Amino acids: CSVGHYNEQFF.

In this sample, this clone turned up a few times. In nucleotides, the CDR3 is TGTGCCAGCACCGGGGGGGCCAGGGAGACCCAGTACTTC. Its protein product is CASTGGARETQYF. The V and J genes are TRBV27 and TRBJ2-5; TRBD2 matches 8 bases. V lost 7 bases and J lost 5; bases outside the gene matches: 6. The length of the CDR3 is 13 residues. Germline loops: CDR1 MNHEY, CDR2 SMNVEV (reference sequence).

The chain employs TRBV5-1 and TRBJ2-3; D not certain. The V gene lost 3 bases and the J gene lost 5 bases, with 7 bases spanning the gap. The CDR3 consists of 12 residues. Germline CDR1 is SGHRS and CDR2 is YFSETQ. CDR3 residues: CASSWYRDTQYF. DNA of the CDR3: TGCGCCAGCAGCTGGTACCGAGATACGCAGTATTTT.

This chain uses TRBV4-1 with TRBJ2-2, with D unresolved. The germline V and J ends were trimmed by 3 bases and 3 bases, with 11 bases remaining between them. The V gene's germline CDR1 is MGHRA and CDR2 YSYEKL. The CDR3 consists of 15 residues. The CDR3 loop reads CASSHLPPDTGELFF. The CDR3 DNA reads as TGCGCCAGCAGCCACCTCCCCCCCGACACCGGGGAGCTGTTTTTT.

This clone has only one observation. The rearrangement joins TRBV18 to TRBJ1-5, with D unresolved. The CDR3 extends over 15 amino acids. CDR1 is KGHSH, CDR2 LQKENI, per germline. With 6 bases removed from V and 7 bases from J, the gap between germline ends came to 19 bases. The CDR3 region has the DNA TGTGCCAGCTCCCCCGGCGGCAGAACTAGCCAGCCCCAGCATTTT. This gives the protein CASSPGGRTSQPQHF.

The chain joins TRBV6-5 to TRBJ2-1; 14 nucleotides align to TRBD2. CDR3 length: 15 residues. Germline V gene lookup returns CDR1 MNHEY and CDR2 SVGAGI. J gave up 9 bases and V 4 bases, and 5 bases lay outside the gene matches. The CDR3 region has the DNA TGTGCCAGCAGTTCCGGGACTAGCGGGAGTTTTGAGCAGTTCTTC. Translating it yields CASSSGTSGSFEQFF.

The genes are TRBV6-5 and TRBJ1-5; TRBD1 might be the D (6 bases). V lost 7 bases and J 3 bases, leaving 16 bases between the germline ends. Germline CDR1 and CDR2: MNHEY and SVGAGI. The CDR3 length is 15 residues. The chain's CDR3 is CASKARQALNQPQHF. The CDR3 nucleotides read TGTGCCAGCAAAGCGCGACAGGCCCTCAATCAGCCCCAGCATTTT.

This chain links TRBV6-5 with TRBJ2-7; TRBD1 is a possible D gene (5 bases). CDR1 and CDR2 (germline): MNHEY, SVGAGI. This CDR3 is built from 14 residues. V was clipped by 5 bases and J by 6 bases, with 17 bases between them. CDR3 nucleotide sequence: TGTGCCAGCAGTCTCTTGCAGGGTGCGACCGAGCAGTACTTC. It is translated as CASSLLQGATEQYF.

The sample holds one count of this clone. The chain recombines TRBV6-6 with TRBJ2-7, with 9 bases identical to TRBD1. Trimming removed 5 bases from V and 3 bases from J; junction bases left unmatched: 5. Per germline, CDR1 MNHNY and CDR2 SVGAGI (reference sequence). CDR3 length equals 14 residues. The chain's CDR3 is CASSRDRGGYEQYF. CDR3 DNA: TGTGCCAGCAGTCGAGACAGGGGGGGCTACGAGCAGTACTTC.

The sample holds a few counts of this clone. This rearrangement joins TRBV7-9 to TRBJ2-7, with 8 bases aligning to TRBD1. Germline CDR1 SEHNR, CDR2 FQNEAQ (reference sequence). The trim removed 5 bases at V and 0 bases at J, leaving 18 bases unmatched. The CDR3 spans 19 residues. CDR3 sequence: CASSPPAGQESPLSYEQYF. DNA for the CDR3: TGTGCCAGCAGCCCGCCGGCGGGACAGGAATCTCCCCTCTCCTACGAGCAGTACTTC.

This chain uses TRBV6-5 with TRBJ2-5; D is perhaps TRBD1 or TRBD2 (5 bases each). CDR3 length: 14 residues. Germline V lookup: CDR1 MNHEY, CDR2 SVGAGI. Between the trimmed V and J ends, which lost 6 bases and 3 bases, there was a span of 14 bases. CDR3 bases: TGTGCCAGCAGGAAGGGACGGAGGAAAGAGACCCAGTACTTC. As protein: CASRKGRRKETQYF.

The chain joins TRBV19 to TRBJ2-1; D may be TRBD2 (5 bases). The V and J ends lost 1 base and 10 bases respectively, with 11 bases between them. The germline gives CDR1 LNHDA, CDR2 SQIVND (reference sequence). The CDR3 consists of 13 residues. DNA for the CDR3: TGTGCCAGTAGTATAGTTAACGGGAAAGAGCAGTTCTTC. As protein: CASSIVNGKEQFF. The full variable domain, completed using reference TRBV19 and TRBJ2-1, is DGGITQSPKYLFRKEGQNVTLSCEQNLNHDAMYWYRQDPGQGLRLIYYSQIVNDFQKGDIAEGYSVSREKKESFPLTVTSAQKNPTAFYLCASSIVNGKEQFFGPGTRLTVL.

V gene TRBV12-5 combines with J gene TRBJ1-4, with D possibly being TRBD1 (6 bases). Germline values: CDR1 LGHNT, CDR2 FRNRAP. Trimming pared 2 bases from V and 7 bases from J, leaving 11 bases between. The CDR3 contains 14 residues. CDR3 in amino acids: CASGLSGGFEKLFF. The CDR3 coding sequence is TGTGCTAGTGGTTTGTCCGGGGGCTTTGAAAAACTGTTTTTT.

The chain combines TRBV7-9 with TRBJ2-3; D is ambiguous. CDR1 SEHNR and CDR2 FQNEAQ come from the germline V gene (reference sequence). This CDR3 contains 14 residues. The ends were cut back, 3 bases at V and 1 base at J, with 8 bases in the middle. CDR3 DNA: TGTGCCAGCAGCTTTAGGTCGGGCACAGATACGCAGTATTTT. Protein product: CASSFRSGTDTQYF.

This sequence joins TRBV7-9 and TRBJ2-1; D is unclear. Germline V gives CDR1 SEHNR, CDR2 FQNEAQ (reference sequence). This CDR3 spans 13 amino acids. V was pared by 1 base and J by 10 bases, with 11 bases between. This CDR3 reads CASSLDNLREQFF. In DNA, the CDR3 is TGTGCCAGCAGCTTAGACAACTTAAGGGAGCAGTTCTTC.

The CDR3 nucleotides are TGTGCCACCAGCAGGGACAGGCAAATGAATTCACCCCTCCACTTT. This encodes CATSRDRQMNSPLHF. This chain connects TRBV15 to TRBJ1-6; 7 bases fit TRBD1. Germline V CDR1 and CDR2: LNHNV, YYDKDF (reference sequence). With 3 bases clipped from V and 7 bases from J, the junction kept 6 bases outside the gene matches. The CDR3 is made up of 15 amino acids.

V is TRBV4-1 and J is TRBJ1-5, with no clear D. Germline V gives CDR1 MGHRA, CDR2 YSYEKL. The CDR3 runs 16 residues. V was shortened by 1 base and J by 0 bases, with 10 bases between the two germline ends. The CDR3, as DNA: TGCGCCAGCAGCCAAGCAAGGCTTTTTAGCAATCAGCCCCAGCATTTT. This codes for CASSQARLFSNQPQHF.

CDR3 region: CASSRDRGSPLHF. Written as DNA, the CDR3 is TGTGCCAGCAGCCGGGACAGGGGCTCACCCCTCCACTTT. V usage is TRBV11-2 and J usage is TRBJ1-6; 10 bases line up with TRBD1. The germline CDR1 and CDR2 sequences are SGHAT and FQNNGV. With V trimmed by 5 bases and J by 10 bases, 2 bases remained unmatched. CDR3 length: 13 residues.

V usage is TRBV7-9 and J usage is TRBJ2-2; the D gene is possibly TRBD2 (7 bases). The CDR3 is 15 amino acids. Germline CDR1 and CDR2: SEHNR and FQNEAQ (reference sequence). V dropped 4 bases and J dropped 5 bases, with 14 bases sitting between them. The CDR3 DNA reads as TGTGCCAGCAGCTCCGCGGGGGCGAGGACCGGGGAGCTGTTTTTT. Translating it yields CASSSAGARTGELFF.

The CDR3 reads CASSYSPWEGYGYTF. CDR3 DNA: TGTGCCAGCAGTTACTCCCCCTGGGAGGGGTATGGCTACACCTTC. The chain is built from TRBV6-5 and TRBJ1-2; possible D gene TRBD1, 5 bases. Trimming removed 0 bases at V and 5 bases at J, with 13 bases between. Germline V gene sequence: CDR1 MNHEY, CDR2 SVGAGI. The CDR3 totals 15 residues.

The V gene is TRBV18, the J gene TRBJ1-3, with D possibly matching TRBD1 (5 bases). The CDR3 runs 16 residues. V lost 1 base, J lost 4 bases, and 14 bases lay in between. Germline V gene lookup returns CDR1 KGHSH and CDR2 LQKENI. CDR3 residues: CASSPRGSRVGNTIYF. The CDR3 DNA is TGTGCCAGCTCACCACGGGGCAGCCGGGTCGGAAACACCATATATTTT. The full variable domain, completed using reference TRBV18 and TRBJ1-3, is NAGVMQNPRHLVRRRGQEARLRCSPMKGHSHVYWYRQLPEEGLKFMVYLQKENIIDESGMPKERFSAEFPKEGPSILRIQQVVRGDSAAYFCASSPRGSRVGNTIYFGEGSWLTVV.

The genes are TRBV10-1 and TRBJ2-6; D is undetermined. Germline CDR1 reads WNHNN; CDR2 reads SYGVQD (reference sequence). Trimming cost V 2 bases and J 4 bases, with 9 bases left between them. This CDR3 comprises 15 residues. The CDR3 nucleotides read TGCGCCAGCAGTGAGGTGGGGTCCGGGGCCAACGTCCTGACTTTC. Protein product: CASSEVGSGANVLTF.

This clone was found a few times. The chain joins TRBV6-4 to TRBJ2-3; no clear D gene. With 5 bases removed from V and 3 bases from J, the gap between germline ends came to 9 bases. Germline V gene sequence: CDR1 MRHNA, CDR2 SNTAGT. The CDR3 sequence is 13 residues long. CDR3 coding DNA: TGTGCCAGCAGTCCCCGGGCAACAGATACGCAGTATTTT. Translating gives CASSPRATDTQYF.

The chain links TRBV11-3 to TRBJ2-3; 7 nucleotides align to TRBD1. Germline V gene data show CDR1 as SGHNT and CDR2 as YENEEA. Losses at the gene ends were 5 bases for V and 0 bases for J; bases not matched to a gene: 8. The CDR3 spans 16 residues. This chain's CDR3 is CASSPHRGTSTDTQYF. CDR3 nucleotide sequence: TGTGCCAGCAGCCCCCACAGGGGTACTAGCACAGATACGCAGTATTTT.

The chain uses TRBV19 and TRBJ2-7; 7 nucleotides align to TRBD2. The V gene's germline CDR1 is LNHDA and CDR2 SQIVND (reference sequence). Unmatched junction bases numbered 9, after V lost 4 bases and J lost 3 bases. CDR3 length equals 15 residues. The DNA of the CDR3 is TGTGCCAGTAGTAAGAGCGGGATAATTGGCTACGAGCAGTACTTC. Amino acid sequence: CASSKSGIIGYEQYF.

CDR3 DNA sequence: TGTGCCAGCAGCTTAACACCCCCCCCGGGGGCATATGGCTACACCTTC. It is translated as CASSLTPPPGAYGYTF. The V and J genes are TRBV7-6 and TRBJ1-2; D possibly corresponds to TRBD1 (6 bases). V was pared by 2 bases and J by 5 bases, with 18 bases between. This CDR3 has 16 residues. Germline V gene sequence: CDR1 SGHVS, CDR2 FNYEAQ.